Below are 8 T cell receptor beta chains sequenced from a single sample in a study of blood T cell repertoires in COVID-19. The assay was immunoSEQ multiplex PCR, and TCRdb's table has in-frame clones only and misses some. The repertoire holds 55,000 to 70,000 clones, with roughly 85% as singletons. Sequencing was carried out using peripheral blood. These receptors came from a woman aged 55-69 years with COVID-19, enrolled during active disease.

This chain connects TRBV28 to TRBJ2-7; no clear D gene. Germline CDR1 reads MDHEN; CDR2 reads SYDVKM. Trimming pared 3 bases from V and 5 bases from J, leaving 5 bases between. This CDR3 is built from 11 residues. The CDR3 loop reads CASSLGDEQYF. The DNA of the CDR3 is TGTGCCAGCAGTTTGGGCGACGAGCAGTACTTC.

This rearrangement joins TRBV3-1 (or the pseudogene TRBV3-2) to TRBJ2-1, with 7 bases that match TRBD2. The CDR3 consists of 15 residues. Trimming took 6 bases from V and 0 from J; bases not matched to a gene: 5. Germline lookup yields CDR1 LGHDT and CDR2 YNNKEL (reference sequence). The CDR3 is CASSPQRDSYNEQFF. CDR3 in DNA: TGTGCCAGCAGTCCCCAGCGGGACTCCTACAATGAGCAGTTCTTC.

The chain employs TRBV7-2 and TRBJ2-5; tentatively, D is TRBD2 (5 bases). The CDR3 has 17 amino acids. Trimming cost V 2 bases and J 2 bases, with 18 bases left between them. Germline CDR1 is SGHTA and CDR2 is FQGNSA. CDR3 DNA sequence: TGTGCCAGCAGCTTATGGGCTAACCGCGCGGGTCAAGAGACCCAGTACTTC. This codes for CASSLWANRAGQETQYF.

The rearrangement uses TRBV28 and TRBJ2-1; unclear D gene. The CDR3 extends over 14 amino acids. Germline lookup yields CDR1 MDHEN and CDR2 SYDVKM. V lost 3 bases to trimming and J lost 0 bases, with 6 bases between them. CDR3 amino acids: CASSFASSYNEQFF. The DNA of the CDR3 is TGTGCCAGCAGTTTTGCGAGCTCCTACAATGAGCAGTTCTTC.

V and J are TRBV19 and TRBJ1-1; possibly TRBD1 for D (5 bases). Between the trimmed V and J ends, which lost 2 bases and 0 bases, there was a span of 19 bases. The CDR3 covers 18 residues. Germline V lookup: CDR1 LNHDA, CDR2 SQIVND (reference sequence). CDR3 in amino acids: CASSINLGPPHMNTEAFF. CDR3 DNA sequence: TGTGCCAGTAGTATAAATTTGGGGCCCCCTCACATGAACACTGAAGCTTTCTTT. The whole variable domain, remainder taken from reference TRBV19 and TRBJ1-1, is DGGITQSPKYLFRKEGQNVTLSCEQNLNHDAMYWYRQDPGQGLRLIYYSQIVNDFQKGDIAEGYSVSREKKESFPLTVTSAQKNPTAFYLCASSINLGPPHMNTEAFFGQGTRLTVV.

This clone was observed once. This chain joins TRBV6-5 and TRBJ2-1; D is possibly TRBD1 (5 bases). Per germline, CDR1 MNHEY and CDR2 SVGAGI. The V gene lost 0 bases and the J gene lost 8 bases, with 14 bases spanning the gap. This CDR3 region has 15 residues. The CDR3 coding sequence is TGTGCCAGCAGTTACTCAACGGGCAGGGTCGATGAGCAGTTCTTC. Its protein product is CASSYSTGRVDEQFF.

The chain uses TRBV12-5 and TRBJ1-6; D unclear. Trimming left V 6 bases short and J 5 bases short, with 17 bases between. The CDR3 has 16 residues. Germline V gene sequence: CDR1 LGHNT, CDR2 FRNRAP. CDR3 DNA sequence: TGTGCTAGTGGGGACGACGACCCAGCGGATAATTCACCCCTCCACTTT. As protein: CASGDDDPADNSPLHF.

The chain has TRBV19 and TRBJ2-3, with 9 bases lining up with TRBD2. Unmatched junction bases numbered 7, after V lost 10 bases and J lost 5 bases. Looked up from germline, CDR1 is LNHDA and CDR2 is SQIVND (reference sequence). The CDR3 totals 13 residues. The CDR3 coding sequence is TGTGCCACCTTAGCGGGAGCGGAAGATACGCAGTATTTT. Protein product: CATLAGAEDTQYF.